What follows are 25 T cell receptor beta chains derived from one specimen sequenced in a study of blood T cell repertoires in COVID-19. Profiling relied on immunoSEQ multiplex PCR, and the TCRdb table lists in-frame clones only, not all of them. The sample lists about 150,000 clones, approximately 90% occurring once. The specimen was PBMCs or T cells enriched from blood (not recorded which). The source of these receptors is a woman aged 40 to 50 who had been exposed to COVID-19.

This clone has only a few counts. The chain couples TRBV4-3 to TRBJ1-4; D is possibly TRBD1 (5 bases). This CDR3 spans 15 amino acids. The V gene's germline CDR1 is LGHNA and CDR2 YSLEER. Trimming shortened V by 0 bases and J by 4 bases, and 9 bases separated the two germline ends. CDR3 in amino acids: CASSQDRQYNEKLFF. The CDR3 coding sequence is TGCGCCAGCAGCCAAGATCGACAGTATAATGAAAAACTGTTTTTT.

This clone has a single count. The V and J genes are TRBV28 and TRBJ1-2, with D perhaps TRBD1 (6 bases). V lost 5 bases to trimming and J lost 6 bases, with 19 bases between them. CDR3 size: 15 residues. Germline V gene lookup returns CDR1 MDHEN and CDR2 SYDVKM. CDR3 nucleotides: TGTGCCAGCAGTCTCTCCGGGGGGCAGGGAGATGGCTACACCTTC. It codes for CASSLSGGQGDGYTF.

This clone was detected only a few times. The genes are TRBV9 and TRBJ2-3; maybe TRBD2 (7 bases). Between the trimmed V and J ends, which lost 5 bases and 6 bases, there was a span of 19 bases. The CDR3 runs 15 residues. CDR1 is SGDLS and CDR2 is YYNGEE in the germline V gene. This CDR3 reads CASRGAGGPGDTQYF. In DNA, the CDR3 is TGTGCCAGCAGGGGAGCCGGGGGGCCGGGGGATACGCAGTATTTT.

V and J are TRBV29-1 and TRBJ2-1, with a possible D match to TRBD1 (6 bases). The CDR3 is 12 residues long. The germline gives CDR1 SQVTM, CDR2 ANQGSEA. V was cut by 6 bases and J by 4 bases, with 10 bases left in between. The CDR3 loop is CSVTTGYNEQFF. CDR3 DNA sequence: TGCAGCGTGACCACAGGGTACAATGAGCAGTTCTTC.

V usage is TRBV10-2 and J usage is TRBJ1-6; D not resolved. The V gene lost 0 bases and the J gene lost 9 bases, with 15 bases spanning the gap. Germline V gene sequence: CDR1 WSHSY, CDR2 SAAADI. The CDR3 runs to 16 residues. The CDR3 nucleotides are TGCGCCAGCAGTGAGTCGGTGGCAGGCCGGGGTTCACCCCTCCACTTT. As protein: CASSESVAGRGSPLHF.

The chain is built from TRBV11-2 and TRBJ2-7; D is unclear. CDR3 length: 12 amino acids. The germline CDR1 and CDR2 sequences are SGHAT and FQNNGV. Trimming took off 1 base at V and 5 bases at J, with 6 bases between the two ends. CDR3 residues: CASSLVGHEQYF. CDR3 DNA sequence: TGTGCCAGCAGCTTAGTGGGCCACGAGCAGTACTTC.

This chain connects TRBV3-1 (or the pseudogene TRBV3-2) to TRBJ2-1, with 8 bases aligning to TRBD2. Germline loops: CDR1 LGHDT, CDR2 YNNKEL (reference sequence). V shed 0 bases and J 8 bases; nucleotides not matched to a gene: 12. This CDR3 spans 17 amino acids. The CDR3 DNA sequence: TGTGCCAGCAGCCAAGAGGGACTAGTACAGGCGCACGATGAGCAGTTCTTC. It yields the protein CASSQEGLVQAHDEQFF.

In DNA form, the CDR3 reads TGTGCCGGGAGGGAGATCGGCGACGAGCAGTACTTC. Translated, it gives CAGREIGDEQYF. V gene TRBV6-5 combines with J gene TRBJ2-7, with 7 bases aligning to TRBD2. The CDR3 loop spans 12 amino acids. V shed 11 bases, J shed 5 bases, and the junction held 9 bases outside the gene matches. CDR1 is MNHEY and CDR2 is SVGAGI in the germline V gene.

The V and J genes are TRBV5-5 and TRBJ2-5, with TRBD1 as a possible D gene (5 bases). CDR1 and CDR2 (germline): SGHKS, YYEKEE (reference sequence). The ends were cut back, 0 bases at V and 2 bases at J, with 5 bases in the middle. This CDR3 is built from 13 residues. CDR3 coding DNA: TGTGCCAGCAGCTTGGACAGGCAAGAGACCCAGTACTTC. This gives the protein CASSLDRQETQYF.

The rearrangement joins TRBV5-4 to TRBJ2-1, with TRBD2 matching 10 bases. This CDR3 is built from 18 residues. Germline CDR1 reads SGHNT; CDR2 reads YYREEE (reference sequence). V lost 3 bases to trimming and J lost 4 bases; unmatched junction nucleotides: 13. The DNA of the CDR3 is TGTGCCAGCAGCTGGTGGGGGCCCCTAGCGGGGGCTTACAATGAGCAGTTCTTC. Its protein product is CASSWWGPLAGAYNEQFF.

The chain combines TRBV7-2 with TRBJ1-5, with no clear D. The CDR3 runs 13 residues. The germline CDR1 and CDR2 sequences are SGHTA and FQGNSA. V gave up 4 bases and J gave up 4 bases, with 8 bases separating them. The CDR3 DNA follows: TGTGCCAGCAGCTCTCTTCGGAATCAGCCCCAGCATTTT. Protein sequence: CASSSLRNQPQHF. Full variable domain (remainder filled in from reference TRBV7-2 and TRBJ1-5): GAGVSQSPSNKVTEKGKDVELRCDPISGHTALYWYRQSLGQGLEFLIYFQGNSAPDKSGLPSDRFSAERTGGSVSTLTIQRTQQEDSAVYLCASSSLRNQPQHFGDGTRLSIL.

V usage is TRBV3-1 (or the pseudogene TRBV3-2) and J usage is TRBJ2-3; 8 bases are a match to TRBD2. Looked up from germline, CDR1 is LGHDT and CDR2 is YNNKEL (reference sequence). V lost 1 base, J lost 2 bases, and 2 bases stayed unmatched. The CDR3 spans 15 residues. CDR3 sequence: CASSQVAGSTDTQYF. Here the CDR3 DNA reads TGTGCCAGCAGCCAAGTAGCGGGGTCCACAGATACGCAGTATTTT.

CDR3 sequence (DNA): TGCGCCAGCAGCTTGGCCGGGGTTACCAAAAACATTCAGTACTTC. Protein: CASSLAGVTKNIQYF. The chain joins TRBV5-1 to TRBJ2-4, with D perhaps matching TRBD2 (5 bases). V was shortened by 0 bases and J by 2 bases, with 9 bases between the two germline ends. CDR1 is SGHRS and CDR2 is YFSETQ in the germline V gene. The CDR3 length is 15 residues.

The gene calls are TRBV7-9 and TRBJ2-3, with 7 bases fitting TRBD2. Trimming took 5 bases from V and 1 from J; bases not matched to a gene: 0. From germline, CDR1 is SEHNR and CDR2 FQNEAQ (reference sequence). The CDR3 has 13 amino acids. CDR3 residues: CASSGGGTDTQYF. The CDR3 DNA sequence: TGTGCCAGCAGCGGGGGGGGCACAGATACGCAGTATTTT.

The chain has TRBV6-1 and TRBJ1-1, with D tentatively TRBD1 (6 bases). Germline values: CDR1 MNHNS, CDR2 SASEGT. This CDR3 has 15 amino acids. V dropped 7 bases and J dropped 1 base, with 16 bases sitting between them. The CDR3 region is CASNNRVVSNTEAFF. CDR3 nucleotides: TGTGCCAGCAACAACAGGGTGGTTTCGAACACTGAAGCTTTCTTT.

J is TRBJ2-7 and V is TRBV3-1 (or the pseudogene TRBV3-2); 8 bases are a match to TRBD1. The CDR3 runs 21 residues. Per the germline V gene, CDR1 is LGHDT and CDR2 is YNNKEL (reference sequence). V gave up 2 bases and J gave up 5 bases; unmatched junction bases: 26. CDR3 in DNA: TGTGCCAGCAGCCAAACACGGGCCGGGACAGGAGGTTTGGGGGGAACGAACGAGCAGTACTTC. This encodes CASSQTRAGTGGLGGTNEQYF.

The rearrangement links TRBV14 to TRBJ1-6; the D gene is possibly TRBD1 (5 bases). The germline V gene encodes CDR1 SGHDN and CDR2 FVKESK. The CDR3 runs to 14 residues. V lost 7 bases and J lost 8, with 15 bases in between. The CDR3 region is CASKTGAIYSPLHF. CDR3 DNA sequence: TGTGCCAGCAAAACAGGCGCAATTTATTCACCCCTCCACTTT.

The chain employs TRBV6-2 or TRBV6-3 and TRBJ2-1, with no clear D. The germline V gene has CDR1 MNHEY and CDR2 SVGEGT. The CDR3 loop spans 11 amino acids. The V end lost 4 bases, the J end lost 5 bases, and 3 bases lay between the germline ends. The CDR3 DNA follows: TGTGCCAGCAGTTGGCACAATGAGCAGTTCTTC. This encodes CASSWHNEQFF.

This chain joins TRBV11-2 and TRBJ2-2; 7 nucleotides match TRBD2. This CDR3 is built from 17 residues. Trimming took 1 base from V and 1 from J; bases not matched to a gene: 6. CDR1 SGHAT and CDR2 FQNNGV come from the germline V gene. The chain's CDR3 is CASSLVLSSGNTGELFF. CDR3 nucleotide sequence: TGTGCCAGCAGCTTAGTTCTTTCTAGCGGGAACACCGGGGAGCTGTTTTTT.

The genes are TRBV7-3 and TRBJ2-2; the match to TRBD2 covers 13 bases. V shed 5 bases and J 7 bases; nucleotides not matched to a gene: 10. The CDR3 consists of 17 residues. Germline lookup yields CDR1 SGHTA and CDR2 FQGTGA. The CDR3 coding sequence is TGTGCCAGCAGCGCCGCCCCGGGACTAGCGGGGATCGGGGAGCTGTTTTTT. Translation: CASSAAPGLAGIGELFF.

The chain has TRBV2 and TRBJ1-1; D is possibly TRBD1 (5 bases). Per germline, CDR1 SNHLY and CDR2 FYNNEI. The V gene lost 7 bases and the J gene lost 4 bases, with 19 bases spanning the gap. This CDR3 is built from 15 residues. The DNA of the CDR3 is TGTGCCAGCATGGGAGGCAGGGCTGGAGGCACTGAAGCTTTCTTT. Translated, it gives CASMGGRAGGTEAFF.

V is TRBV10-3 and J is TRBJ1-6, with 10 positions matching TRBD1. In germline, CDR1 is ENHRY, CDR2 SYGVKD. The CDR3 sequence is 14 residues long. With 5 bases clipped from V and 6 bases from J, the junction kept 1 base outside the gene matches. The CDR3 loop is CAISRTGGNSPLHF. The CDR3, as DNA: TGTGCCATCAGTAGGACAGGGGGTAATTCACCCCTCCACTTT.

The chain is built from TRBV4-3 and TRBJ2-7; 7 bases agree with TRBD2. Germline CDR1 is LGHNA and CDR2 is YSLEER. V gave up 1 base and J gave up 6 bases; unmatched junction bases: 6. This CDR3 has 14 residues. The CDR3 DNA follows: TGCGCCAGCAGCCAAGGGCTAGCGGCTCTCGAGCAGTACTTC. This encodes CASSQGLAALEQYF.

This chain connects TRBV7-2 to TRBJ1-5; perhaps TRBD1 as D (5 bases). The CDR3 sequence is 15 residues long. V was clipped by 0 bases and J by 7 bases, with 13 bases between them. Germline V gene sequence: CDR1 SGHTA, CDR2 FQGNSA. The CDR3 loop is CASSLALRELQPQHF. The CDR3 DNA sequence: TGTGCCAGCAGCTTAGCGCTCAGGGAACTACAGCCCCAGCATTTT.

This chain uses TRBV28 with TRBJ1-4, with TRBD1 matching over 10 bases. Germline CDR1 is MDHEN and CDR2 is SYDVKM. The CDR3 is 13 amino acids. V shed 8 bases, J shed 8 bases, and the junction held 5 bases outside the gene matches. The DNA of the CDR3 is TGTGCCAGCGGGACAGGGGTTTGGGAAAAACTGTTTTTT. Translated, it gives CASGTGVWEKLFF.